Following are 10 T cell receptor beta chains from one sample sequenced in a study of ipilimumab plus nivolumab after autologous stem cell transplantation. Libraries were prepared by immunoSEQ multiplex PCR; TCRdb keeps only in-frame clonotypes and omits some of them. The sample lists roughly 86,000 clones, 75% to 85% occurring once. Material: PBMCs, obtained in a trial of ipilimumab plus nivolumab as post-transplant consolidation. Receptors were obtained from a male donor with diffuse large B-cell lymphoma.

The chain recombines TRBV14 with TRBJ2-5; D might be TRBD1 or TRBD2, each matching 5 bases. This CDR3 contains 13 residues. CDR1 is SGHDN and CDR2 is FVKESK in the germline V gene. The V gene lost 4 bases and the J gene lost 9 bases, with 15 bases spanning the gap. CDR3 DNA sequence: TGTGCCAGCAGCCCTCGGCCCCTGGGGGCCCAGTACTTC. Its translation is CASSPRPLGAQYF.

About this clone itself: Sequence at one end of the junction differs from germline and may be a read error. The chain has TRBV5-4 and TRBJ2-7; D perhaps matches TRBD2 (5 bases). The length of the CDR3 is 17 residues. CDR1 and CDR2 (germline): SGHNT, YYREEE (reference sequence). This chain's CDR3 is CASSQDSVRSVSYEQYF. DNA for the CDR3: TGCGCCAGCAGCCAAGATAGCGTCCGGAGTGTCTCGTACGAGCAGTACTTC. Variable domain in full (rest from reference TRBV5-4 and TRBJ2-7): ETGVTQSPTHLIKTRGQQVTLRCSSQSGHNTVSWYQQALGQGPQFIFQYYREEENGRGNFPPRFSGLQFPNYSSELNVNALELDDSALYLCASSQDSVRSVSYEQYFGPGTRLTVT.

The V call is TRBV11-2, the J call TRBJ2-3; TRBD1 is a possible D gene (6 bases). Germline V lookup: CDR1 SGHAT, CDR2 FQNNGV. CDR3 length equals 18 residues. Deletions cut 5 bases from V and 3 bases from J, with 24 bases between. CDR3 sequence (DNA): TGTGCCAGCAGCCCCCTCACAGGGCACCGAGAAGAAACAGATACGCAGTATTTT. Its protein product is CASSPLTGHREETDTQYF.

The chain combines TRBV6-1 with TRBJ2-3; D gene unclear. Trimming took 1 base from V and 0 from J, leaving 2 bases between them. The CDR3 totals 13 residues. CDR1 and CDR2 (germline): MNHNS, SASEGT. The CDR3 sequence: CASSEGSTDTQYF. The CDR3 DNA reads TGTGCCAGCAGTGAAGGCAGCACAGATACGCAGTATTTT.

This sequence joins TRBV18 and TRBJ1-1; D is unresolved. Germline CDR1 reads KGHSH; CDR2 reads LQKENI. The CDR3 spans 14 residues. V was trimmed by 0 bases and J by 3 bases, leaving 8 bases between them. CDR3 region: CASSPPVVDTEAFF. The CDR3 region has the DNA TGTGCCAGCTCACCACCGGTGGTGGACACTGAAGCTTTCTTT.

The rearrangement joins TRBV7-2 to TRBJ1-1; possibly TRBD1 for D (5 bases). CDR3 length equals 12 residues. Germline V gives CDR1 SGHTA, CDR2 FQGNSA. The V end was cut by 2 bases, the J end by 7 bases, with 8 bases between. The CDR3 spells CASSLRGGEAFF. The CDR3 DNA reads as TGTGCCAGCAGCTTAAGGGGCGGTGAAGCTTTCTTT.

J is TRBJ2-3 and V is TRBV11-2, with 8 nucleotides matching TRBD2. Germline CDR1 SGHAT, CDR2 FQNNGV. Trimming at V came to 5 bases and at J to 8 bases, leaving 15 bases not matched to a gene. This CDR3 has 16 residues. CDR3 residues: CASSPLRLAGRGTQYF. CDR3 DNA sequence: TGTGCCAGCAGCCCCCTTCGGTTAGCGGGGAGGGGTACGCAGTATTTT.

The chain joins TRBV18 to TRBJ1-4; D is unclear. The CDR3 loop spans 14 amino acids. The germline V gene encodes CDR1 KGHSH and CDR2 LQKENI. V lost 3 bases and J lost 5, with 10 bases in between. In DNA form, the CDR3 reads TGTGCCAGCTCACCGGACGGTTTAAATGAAAAACTGTTTTTT. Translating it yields CASSPDGLNEKLFF. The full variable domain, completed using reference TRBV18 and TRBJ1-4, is NAGVMQNPRHLVRRRGQEARLRCSPMKGHSHVYWYRQLPEEGLKFMVYLQKENIIDESGMPKERFSAEFPKEGPSILRIQQVVRGDSAAYFCASSPDGLNEKLFFGSGTQLSVL.

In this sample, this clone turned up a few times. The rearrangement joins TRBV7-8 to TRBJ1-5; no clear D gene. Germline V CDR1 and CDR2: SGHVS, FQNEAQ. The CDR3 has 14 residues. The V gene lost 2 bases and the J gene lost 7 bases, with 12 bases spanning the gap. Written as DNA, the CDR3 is TGTGCCAGCAGCTTAAGGGCCAACCACCAGCCCCAGCATTTT. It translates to CASSLRANHQPQHF.

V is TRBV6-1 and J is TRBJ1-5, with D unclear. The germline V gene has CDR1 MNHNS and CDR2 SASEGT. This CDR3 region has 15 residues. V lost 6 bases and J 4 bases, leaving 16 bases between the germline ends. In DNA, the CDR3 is TGTGCCAGCAGGGACCCCGGCAGCGGGAATCAGCCCCAGCATTTT. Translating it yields CASRDPGSGNQPQHF.